This T cell receptor beta chain was profiled in a study of beta chain features in type 1 diabetes (dated by TCRdb to the late 2010s). Concerning the study at large: Mean age, gender distribution, total cell number and subset yield were not different between patients and healthy donors. A total of approximately 110,000,000 sorted cells were examined across all samples, and a strong correlation was observed between cell number per subset and RNA yield. In the study, TCRB repertoires of sorted circulating CD4+ T cell subsets from recently diagnosed type 1 diabetes patients were compared with those of matched healthy donors. Naive and central memory subsets were obtained from all 28 donors, but regulatory and stem cell-like memory subsets were isolated from only 8 patients and roughly eight healthy donors.

The research as a whole found: PCR may preferentially amplify shorter templates, but because patient and control samples were amplified and corrected together, any resulting skew would affect both groups equally. Because the HLA sub-analyses included only small numbers of individuals, any influence of HLA type on TCRB rearrangement was left unresolved. Because cDNA was sequenced instead of genomic DNA, activated cells with high expression could be over-represented, although the groups did not differ in activation or CD3 levels. In all four CD4+ subsets, TCRB CDR3 length was moderately but significantly shorter in type 1 diabetes patients. At VDJ recombination sites, patients with type 1 diabetes made fewer insertions and deleted more nucleotides, a pattern implying thymic rearrangement abnormalities. Naive, central memory and regulatory TCRB repertoires appeared to be more alike among patients than among healthy donors.

Based on the germline V gene, the CDR1 and CDR2 sequences are SGHVS and FQNEAQ. The CDR3 runs 15 amino acids, cysteine and phenylalanine included. The entry retains the CDR3 DNA only, 45 bases that are in frame from base 1. The V and J ends are trimmed by 8 bases and 6 bases, leaving 19 bases between them. From each donor, a single peripheral blood sample of approximately 110 mL on average was drawn into heparinised tubes. Using a panel that included CD45RO, CCR7, CD25, CD127, CD95 and CD27, naive, central memory, regulatory and stem cell-like memory CD4+ T cells were sorted on a BD FACSAria II. All sorted populations exceeded 95% purity. PBMCs were isolated right away by Lymphoprep density gradient centrifugation and were stained directly, without culture. To minimize batch effects, samples were stained and sorted in pairs, one healthy donor with one patient per experiment. This clone was found a few times. Its antigen remains unidentified. Base qualities are not at hand, and no much larger clone is one base apart.

All of the isolated RNA was reverse transcribed with the High Capacity cDNA Reverse Transcription Kit, so expressed TCRB transcripts were sequenced. Deep immunoSEQ sequencing was applied to naive, central memory and regulatory T cell samples, giving an average of approximately 4 million total reads per sample. Sorted cells were lysed in RLT buffer, and RNA was extracted using DNase-treated RNeasy Micro or Mini kits according to cell number. To prevent cross-contamination, every cell subset was processed on its own, while patient and healthy donor samples were processed together. The immunoSEQ multiplex PCR was used to amplify TCRB sequences from cDNA, generating 87-bp fragments that spanned the CDR3 region. Amplicons were sequenced on the Illumina HiSeq platform. The source study handled its data this way. PCR bias was corrected computationally using synthetic template baselines, and reads within Hamming distance 2 were collapsed, with unmergeable singletons discarded. By aligning reads against IMGT, V, D and J genes, CDR3 length, and insertions or deletions at six rearrangement sites were assigned. Within each subset, clonotype counts were normalized to the number of sorted cells before true diversity and Gini coefficients were calculated with the tcR R package. The overlap coefficient, calculated on TCRB nucleotide sequences, was used to measure repertoire sharing. As a proxy for the pre-selection repertoire, out-of-frame TCRB sequences from naive cells were analyzed. This immuneACCESS table, as held by TCRdb, lists in-frame sequences with V and J called but not all clones. Of the missing ones, under half trace to an unresolved V gene in checked studies; the others have no known cause. V and J calls and clone size are those listed in that table; D and trimming were worked out from the DNA. This sample is represented by about 250,000 clones; under 13% of them were singletons. The top ten clonotypes cover around 0.018% of the sample.

Sequenced input: naive CD4+ T cells from blood. The sample's cell subset or site label, in plain terms: true naive CD4+ T cells. Rearrangement joined TRBV7-8 to TRBJ2-2; TRBD2 is a possible D gene, resting on 6 matching bases. The clonotype was recovered from a man younger than 40 with type 1 diabetes. The nucleotides are TGTGCCAGCTCGATTCGGGGGTTCAGGGCCGGGGAGCTGTTTTTT. This is translated as CASSIRGFRAGELFF. Full variable domain (CDR3 extended with the reference TRBV7-8 and TRBJ2-2 proteins): GAGVSQSPRYKVAKRGQDVALRCDPISGHVSLFWYQQALGQGPEFLTYFQNEAQLDKSGLPSDRFFAERPEGSVSTLKIQRTQQEDSAVYLCASSIRGFRAGELFFGEGSRLTVL.